Below are 2 T cell receptor beta chains sequenced from a single sample in a study of T cell repertoires in cytomegalovirus infection. Each CDR3 protein gets one entry after TCRdb re-called the reads with MiXCR. The data show some 270,000 distinct CDR3 sequences, 17% seen once. The sequenced material came from CD8+ T cells from PBMCs. The receptors originated from a human donor in good health (CMV status not recorded). Some clones in this sample may be carry-over from other donors' samples.

In this sample, this clonotype turned up many times. The chain links TRBV19 to TRBJ1-2; TRBD1 matches 7 bases. This CDR3 region has 14 residues. Germline-derived CDR1 and CDR2 are LNHDA and SQIVND (reference sequence). V was pared by 6 bases and J by 8 bases, with 12 bases of the junction left unmatched. The CDR3 bases are TGTGCCAGTAGGCCAACAGGGGAAGCTAGCGGCTACACCTTC. Its translation is CASRPTGEASGYTF.

J is TRBJ1-2 and V is TRBV7-6, with unresolved D. CDR3 size: 16 residues. The germline V gene has CDR1 SGHVS and CDR2 FNYEAQ. Trimming took 3 bases from V and 1 from J, leaving 15 bases between them. CDR3 region: CASSLSDGKLNYGYTF. The CDR3 DNA follows: TGTGCCAGCAGCTTGTCCGACGGAAAGCTTAACTATGGCTACACCTTC.